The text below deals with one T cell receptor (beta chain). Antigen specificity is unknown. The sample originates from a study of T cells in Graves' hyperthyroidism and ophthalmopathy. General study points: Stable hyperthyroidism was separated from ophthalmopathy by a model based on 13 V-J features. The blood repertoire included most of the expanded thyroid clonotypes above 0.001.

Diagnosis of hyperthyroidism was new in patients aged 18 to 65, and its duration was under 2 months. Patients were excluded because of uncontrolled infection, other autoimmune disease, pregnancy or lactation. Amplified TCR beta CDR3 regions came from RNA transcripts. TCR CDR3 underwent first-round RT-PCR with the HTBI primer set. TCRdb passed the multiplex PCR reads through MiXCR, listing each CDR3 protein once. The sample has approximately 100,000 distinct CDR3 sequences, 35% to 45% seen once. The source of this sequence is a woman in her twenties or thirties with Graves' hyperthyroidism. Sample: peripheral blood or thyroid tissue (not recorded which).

The CDR3 loop reads CASYRFHWNTEAFF. The CDR3 coding sequence is TGTGCCAGCTACCGCTTCCACTGGAACACTGAAGCTTTCTTT. The V call is TRBV6-5, the J call TRBJ1-1; D remains ambiguous. Germline CDR1 and CDR2: MNHEY and SVGAGI. Trimming removed 8 bases at V and 1 base at J, with 14 bases between. CDR3 length: 14 amino acids.